The 28 T cell receptor beta chains reported below all come from one sample, sequenced in a study of shared clonotypes between healthy human individuals. The assay was immunoSEQ multiplex PCR, and TCRdb's table has in-frame clones only and misses some. The profile shows approximately 510,000 clones, about four fifths of them singletons. The sample taken for sequencing was PBMCs. Receptors were obtained from a woman in her thirties or forties in good health. Some clones in this sample may be carry-over from other donors' samples.

The rearrangement joins TRBV7-9 to TRBJ2-5; possibly TRBD1 or TRBD2 for D (6 bases each). Matching the DNA end better, TRBJ2-7 makes the J call doubtful. There are 15 residues in the CDR3. Germline assignment: CDR1 SEHNR and CDR2 FQNEAQ (reference sequence). In DNA form, the CDR3 reads TGTGCCAGCAGCCGAGCCGGGGGCCCAGCCTACGAGCAGTACTTC. It translates to CASSRAGGPAYEQYF.

CDR3 coding DNA: TGTGCCAGCAGTGAAGAGAGGGCGGGAGGGAATTCCTACGAGCAGTACTTC. Protein product: CASSEERAGGNSYEQYF. The V gene is TRBV6-1, the J gene TRBJ2-7, with 9 bases lining up with TRBD2. Germline CDR1 and CDR2: MNHNS and SASEGT. With V trimmed by 1 base and J by 1 base, 8 bases remained unmatched. This CDR3 has 17 amino acids.

The V gene is TRBV7-9, the J gene TRBJ1-1, with no clear D. Trimming cost V 5 bases and J 1 base, with 11 bases left between them. The germline CDR1 and CDR2 sequences are SEHNR and FQNEAQ (reference sequence). This CDR3 is built from 14 residues. CDR3 residues: CASSPALGNTEAFF. CDR3 coding DNA: TGTGCCAGCAGCCCTGCCCTGGGGAACACTGAAGCTTTCTTT.

This chain uses TRBV5-5 with TRBJ1-2; 7 bases line up with TRBD1. This CDR3 is 18 amino acids long. Germline CDR1 and CDR2: SGHKS and YYEKEE (reference sequence). V lost 4 bases and J lost 4; bases outside the gene matches: 19. The CDR3 here is CASSHATPDRVPGYGYTF. The CDR3 nucleotides are TGTGCCAGCAGCCACGCCACCCCTGACAGGGTTCCTGGCTATGGCTACACCTTC. Supplemented by reference TRBV5-5 and TRBJ1-2, the full variable domain reads DAGVTQSPTHLIKTRGQQVTLRCSPISGHKSVSWYQQVLGQGPQFIFQYYEKEERGRGNFPDRFSARQFPNYSSELNVNALLLGDSALYLCASSHATPDRVPGYGYTFGSGTRLTVV.

This clone occurred once. The J gene is TRBJ2-1, the V gene TRBV29-1; D is possibly TRBD1 (6 bases). Trimming shortened V by 2 bases and J by 7 bases, and 18 bases separated the two germline ends. Germline V gene data show CDR1 as SQVTM and CDR2 as ANQGSEA. This CDR3 contains 15 residues. This CDR3 reads CSVEPRAGALNEQFF. CDR3 DNA: TGCAGCGTTGAACCGCGGGCAGGGGCGCTAAATGAGCAGTTCTTC.

The chain uses TRBV7-9 and TRBJ1-4; the match to TRBD1 covers 7 bases. The ends lost 5 bases at V and 4 bases at J; junction bases unmatched: 7. Germline CDR1 reads SEHNR; CDR2 reads FQNEAQ (reference sequence). This CDR3 region has 15 residues. The CDR3: CASSPTTGNNEKLFF. The CDR3 nucleotides are TGTGCCAGCAGCCCCACGACAGGGAATAATGAAAAACTGTTTTTT.

The chain is built from TRBV7-2 and TRBJ2-1, with 11 positions matching TRBD2. The CDR3 covers 15 residues. Germline V gives CDR1 SGHTA, CDR2 FQGNSA. Trimming removed 5 bases from V and 6 bases from J; junction bases left unmatched: 6. The CDR3 protein is CASSATSGVGNEQFF. CDR3 DNA sequence: TGTGCCAGCAGCGCGACTAGCGGGGTCGGCAATGAGCAGTTCTTC.

V gene TRBV19 combines with J gene TRBJ1-1, with 7 bases fitting TRBD1. Germline CDR1 and CDR2: LNHDA and SQIVND (reference sequence). V lost 8 bases, J lost 5 bases, and 11 bases stayed unmatched. This CDR3 comprises 14 residues. The CDR3 DNA is TGTGCCAGTTCTACAGGGGCTAGGGGGACTGAAGCTTTCTTT. Translated, it gives CASSTGARGTEAFF.

The sample holds one count of this clone. The chain joins TRBV27 to TRBJ2-3; possible D gene TRBD2, 5 bases. Per the germline V gene, CDR1 is MNHEY and CDR2 is SMNVEV (reference sequence). The CDR3 length is 13 residues. V was shortened by 3 bases and J by 14 bases, with 18 bases between the two germline ends. The CDR3 coding sequence is TGTGCCAGCAGTTTTTCCCCGACTTACCGGGGGTATTTT. Residues: CASSFSPTYRGYF.

CDR3 amino acids: CASSLLAGRVAKNIQYF. In DNA form, the CDR3 reads TGTGCCAGCAGTTTATTGGCCGGCCGGGTAGCCAAAAACATTCAGTACTTC. The rearrangement uses TRBV27 and TRBJ2-4; unclear D gene. V was clipped by 1 base and J by 0 bases, with 13 bases between them. This CDR3 comprises 17 residues. The germline V gene has CDR1 MNHEY and CDR2 SMNVEV (reference sequence).

This rearrangement joins TRBV9 to TRBJ2-1, with 7 bases fitting TRBD2. Germline loops: CDR1 SGDLS, CDR2 YYNGEE. The CDR3 is 14 residues long. Trimming removed 4 bases from V and 6 bases from J; junction bases left unmatched: 7. CDR3 DNA: TGTGCCAGCAGCCCGAGCGGGAACGGCAATGAGCAGTTCTTC. Translation gives CASSPSGNGNEQFF.

The V gene is TRBV7-8, the J gene TRBJ2-2; maybe TRBD2 (5 bases). The CDR3 runs to 17 residues. V lost 1 base, J lost 1 base, and 13 bases lay in between. The germline CDR1 and CDR2 sequences are SGHVS and FQNEAQ. The CDR3 reads CASSLVSRLRNTGELFF. CDR3 DNA sequence: TGTGCCAGCAGCTTAGTTAGCCGACTACGGAACACCGGGGAGCTGTTTTTT.

The sample holds a few counts of this clone. The chain links TRBV28 to TRBJ2-5; D possibly matches TRBD1 or TRBD2 (6 bases each). CDR1 is MDHEN and CDR2 is SYDVKM in the germline V gene. The CDR3 spans 16 residues. V lost 5 bases and J lost 2, with 18 bases in between. The CDR3 protein is CASSGGTPRGQETQYF. The DNA for the CDR3 is TGTGCCAGCAGTGGCGGGACACCTAGGGGGCAAGAGACCCAGTACTTC. Looking up the rest from reference TRBV28 and TRBJ2-5 gives the full variable domain: DVKVTQSSRYLVKRTGEKVFLECVQDMDHENMFWYRQDPGLGLRLIYFSYDVKMKEKGDIPEGYSVSREKKERFSLILESASTNQTSMYLCASSGGTPRGQETQYFGPGTRLLVL.

The DNA for the CDR3 is TGTGCCAGCAGAAGGTGGAGCTCCTACAATGAGCAGTTCTTC. It codes for CASRRWSSYNEQFF. The chain carries TRBV11-2 and TRBJ2-1; unclear D gene. This CDR3 is 14 amino acids long. Per germline, CDR1 SGHAT and CDR2 FQNNGV. Trimming removed 6 bases at V and 0 bases at J, with 9 bases between.

With regard to this clone: Other DNA sequences of this sample code for an identical CDR3. V and J are TRBV6-1 and TRBJ2-7; 11 bases map to TRBD2. J was trimmed by 4 bases and V by 5 bases; bases with no gene match: 7. There are 15 residues in the CDR3. Germline loops: CDR1 MNHNS, CDR2 SASEGT. CDR3 region: CASSPTSGSYYEQYF. The CDR3 DNA is TGTGCCAGCAGTCCAACTAGCGGGAGTTATTACGAGCAGTACTTC.

The V call is TRBV27, the J call TRBJ2-7; maybe TRBD1 (6 bases). Germline-derived CDR1 and CDR2 are MNHEY and SMNVEV (reference sequence). Deletions cut 6 bases from V and 3 bases from J, with 18 bases between. This CDR3 contains 15 residues. CDR3 coding DNA: TGTGCCAGCAGATTCACGGGACAAGGTGGCTACGAGCAGTACTTC. It encodes CASRFTGQGGYEQYF.

The rearrangement links TRBV6-1 to TRBJ2-1; TRBD2 aligns across 9 bases. This CDR3 is 18 amino acids long. Trimming removed 2 bases from V and 9 bases from J; junction bases left unmatched: 17. Looked up from germline, CDR1 is MNHNS and CDR2 is SASEGT. The CDR3 region is CASSEYWGGRADGGEQFF. The CDR3 region has the DNA TGTGCCAGCAGTGAATATTGGGGCGGGAGGGCCGATGGCGGTGAGCAGTTCTTC.

The V and J genes are TRBV4-2 and TRBJ2-7; D gene uncertain. The length of the CDR3 is 17 residues. Germline values: CDR1 LGHNA, CDR2 YNFKEQ. V was pared by 0 bases and J by 0 bases, with 15 bases between. The CDR3 DNA sequence: TGTGCCAGCAGCCAAGATCTTCCCAGGTGGAGCTCCTACGAGCAGTACTTC. Its translation is CASSQDLPRWSSYEQYF.

The J gene is TRBJ1-1, the V gene TRBV27; D uncertain. This CDR3 spans 16 amino acids. V dropped 6 bases and J dropped 0 bases, with 17 bases sitting between them. Per germline, CDR1 MNHEY and CDR2 SMNVEV (reference sequence). Here the CDR3 reads CASSPSYKPLNTEAFF. In DNA form, the CDR3 reads TGTGCCAGCAGCCCCTCTTACAAGCCGTTGAACACTGAAGCTTTCTTT.

Only one count was recorded for this clone. The chain links TRBV7-9 to TRBJ2-7; D perhaps matches TRBD2 (6 bases). Deletions cut 5 bases from V and 0 bases from J, with 14 bases between. Germline V gene sequence: CDR1 SEHNR, CDR2 FQNEAQ (reference sequence). The CDR3 totals 15 residues. The CDR3 spells CASSPGRGISYEQYF. The CDR3 DNA follows: TGTGCCAGCAGCCCAGGGCGCGGGATCTCCTACGAGCAGTACTTC.

The J gene is TRBJ2-3, the V gene TRBV5-5; the match to TRBD1 covers 8 bases. The CDR3 consists of 14 residues. The J segment lost 6 bases and the V segment lost 0 bases, leaving 3 bases of the junction unmatched. Germline V gives CDR1 SGHKS, CDR2 YYEKEE (reference sequence). The CDR3, as DNA: TGTGCCAGCAGCTTGGACAGGACAGGGGATACGCAGTATTTT. It encodes CASSLDRTGDTQYF.

This clone has just one count. The chain links TRBV5-1 to TRBJ2-2, with 9 bases fitting TRBD2. Germline values: CDR1 SGHRS, CDR2 YFSETQ. With 6 bases clipped from V and 6 bases from J, the junction kept 12 bases outside the gene matches. The CDR3 contains 16 residues. The CDR3 region has the DNA TGCGCCAGCACTCGCTCCGGGACTAGCTTCTCCGGGGAGCTGTTTTTT. Translated, it gives CASTRSGTSFSGELFF.

V usage is TRBV30 and J usage is TRBJ2-7, with no clear D. Trimming took off 3 bases at V and 2 bases at J, with 5 bases between the two ends. Per the germline V gene, CDR1 is GTSNPN and CDR2 is SVGIG (reference sequence). The CDR3 has 11 residues. The CDR3 here is CAWRRPYEQYF. The CDR3 DNA reads as TGTGCCTGGAGAAGGCCCTACGAGCAGTACTTC.

The V call is TRBV30, the J call TRBJ2-2; 9 nucleotides match TRBD2. J was trimmed by 7 bases and V by 1 base; bases with no gene match: 4. Per germline, CDR1 GTSNPN and CDR2 SVGIG (reference sequence). This CDR3 has 14 residues. CDR3 sequence (DNA): TGTGCCTGGAGTGAGGGACTAGCCATCGGGGAGCTGTTTTTT. Protein sequence: CAWSEGLAIGELFF.

The chain joins TRBV5-4 to TRBJ2-7; perhaps TRBD2 as D (6 bases). V gave up 2 bases and J gave up 2 bases, with 8 bases separating them. Germline CDR1 and CDR2: SGHNT and YYREEE (reference sequence). CDR3 length: 13 amino acids. The CDR3 DNA is TGTGCCAGCAGCTTCGGGGGAACCTACGAGCAGTACTTC. Translated, it gives CASSFGGTYEQYF.

The J gene is TRBJ1-5, the V gene TRBV28; D possibly corresponds to TRBD1 (5 bases). V gave up 3 bases and J gave up 4 bases, with 10 bases separating them. CDR1 and CDR2 from the germline V gene are MDHEN and SYDVKM. The CDR3 spans 14 residues. The chain's CDR3 is CASSLSGGNQPQHF. As DNA, the CDR3 is TGTGCCAGCAGTTTGAGTGGGGGTAATCAGCCCCAGCATTTT. Full variable domain (outside the CDR3, taken from reference TRBV28 and TRBJ1-5): DVKVTQSSRYLVKRTGEKVFLECVQDMDHENMFWYRQDPGLGLRLIYFSYDVKMKEKGDIPEGYSVSREKKERFSLILESASTNQTSMYLCASSLSGGNQPQHFGDGTRLSIL.

The gene calls are TRBV5-1 and TRBJ2-2; weak D call: TRBD2 (7 bases). The CDR3 has 17 amino acids. The germline V and J ends were trimmed by 7 bases and 6 bases, with 25 bases remaining between them. Germline V gene data show CDR1 as SGHRS and CDR2 as YFSETQ. CDR3 sequence: CASQDTGGPMVAGELFF. As DNA, the CDR3 is TGCGCCAGCCAAGATACGGGGGGCCCTATGGTGGCCGGGGAGCTGTTTTTT.

CDR3 in amino acids: CASSPPGLGGEKLFF. CDR3 in DNA: TGTGCCAGCTCACCACCCGGGCTGGGGGGAGAAAAACTGTTTTTT. This chain links TRBV18 with TRBJ1-4, with a weak D call TRBD1 (5 bases). CDR1 is KGHSH and CDR2 is LQKENI in the germline V gene. The CDR3 contains 15 residues. The germline V and J ends were trimmed by 0 bases and 8 bases, with 13 bases remaining between them.